The 29 T cell receptor beta chains presented below share a single source sample, sequenced in a study of T cells in Graves' hyperthyroidism and ophthalmopathy. Amplification of TCR beta CDR3 regions was performed using RNA transcripts as template. During a first-round RT-PCR of the TCR CDR3, the HTBI primer set was used. Each CDR3 protein is one row after TCRdb ran MiXCR on the multiplex PCR reads. The repertoire has about 200,000 distinct CDR3 sequences, 15% to 20% of them found once; the top ten carry over 35%. The sample was blood. The receptor source for this set is a man aged 40-55 years with Graves' hyperthyroidism.

This clonotype showed up many times. J is TRBJ2-7 and V is TRBV15, with 7 bases that match TRBD1. CDR1 and CDR2 from the germline V gene are LNHNV and YYDKDF (reference sequence). The CDR3 runs 15 residues. V shed 2 bases and J 5 bases; nucleotides not matched to a gene: 9. CDR3 protein: CATSRRQGYPDEQYF. DNA of the CDR3: TGTGCCACCAGCAGAAGACAGGGTTATCCCGACGAGCAGTACTTC.

This clonotype was observed a handful of times. This may be a read error, as it is one base from a much larger clone. The chain uses TRBV29-1 and TRBJ2-1; no reliable D call. CDR3 size: 15 residues. Germline V gene data show CDR1 as SQVTM and CDR2 as ANQGSEA. CDR3 sequence (DNA): TGCAGCGTTGCCGCGACACCCTCCTCCCACAATGAGCAGTTCTTC. As protein: CSVAATPSSHNEQFF.

This clonotype was found many times. The chain is built from TRBV28 and TRBJ1-2, with D hard to call. The CDR3 has 13 amino acids. Germline V gene lookup returns CDR1 MDHEN and CDR2 SYDVKM. V dropped 3 bases and J dropped 3 bases, with 8 bases sitting between them. CDR3 nucleotide sequence: TGTGCCAGCAGTTTTTGGGATGACTATGGCTACACCTTC. Encoded protein: CASSFWDDYGYTF.

This clonotype was found many times. This chain joins TRBV2 and TRBJ2-7; possibly TRBD1 for D (5 bases). CDR1 SNHLY and CDR2 FYNNEI come from the germline V gene. The V end lost 6 bases, the J end lost 5 bases, and 11 bases lay between the germline ends. The CDR3 is 12 amino acids. CDR3 in amino acids: CASRAGNHEQYF. In DNA form, the CDR3 reads TGTGCCAGCAGAGCAGGGAACCACGAGCAGTACTTC.

The V and J genes are TRBV7-2 and TRBJ1-2; no definite D call. The ends were cut back, 5 bases at V and 0 bases at J, with 13 bases in the middle. The germline V gene encodes CDR1 SGHTA and CDR2 FQGNSA. This CDR3 is built from 15 residues. The DNA for the CDR3 is TGTGCCAGCAGCCGCCGGGCAGTTCCTAACTATGGCTACACCTTC. Encoded protein: CASSRRAVPNYGYTF.

This clonotype was counted ten times or more. V gene TRBV30 combines with J gene TRBJ1-6; D unclear. This CDR3 is built from 15 residues. The germline V and J ends were trimmed by 0 bases and 0 bases, with 6 bases remaining between them. The germline gives CDR1 GTSNPN, CDR2 SVGIG (reference sequence). The CDR3 region is CAWSVLGSYNSPLHF. DNA of the CDR3: TGTGCCTGGAGTGTACTAGGCTCCTATAATTCACCCCTCCACTTT.

The chain has TRBV29-1 and TRBJ2-5, with D maybe TRBD1 (6 bases). V dropped 4 bases and J dropped 4 bases, with 10 bases sitting between them. CDR3 length: 12 residues. Germline V gives CDR1 SQVTM, CDR2 ANQGSEA. This CDR3 is CSVGGGGETQYF. The CDR3 bases are TGCAGCGTTGGAGGGGGTGGAGAGACCCAGTACTTC.

The chain couples TRBV7-3 to TRBJ2-1; 9 nucleotides line up with TRBD2. Trimming took 5 bases from V and 3 from J; bases not matched to a gene: 8. Germline V gives CDR1 SGHTA, CDR2 FQGTGA. This CDR3 spans 16 amino acids. CDR3 protein: CASSPRAGGFYNEQFF. The CDR3 nucleotides read TGTGCCAGCAGCCCTAGGGCGGGGGGGTTCTACAATGAGCAGTTCTTC.

Many counts were recorded for this clonotype. The chain employs TRBV7-9 and TRBJ2-7; D call uncertain. V was trimmed by 2 bases and J by 2 bases, leaving 19 bases between them. The CDR3 has 17 residues. Germline CDR1 and CDR2: SEHNR and FQNEAQ (reference sequence). The CDR3 DNA is TGTGCCAGCAGCTTAAGAGTCGATCCGAGCTCTCCCTACGAGCAGTACTTC. Protein: CASSLRVDPSSPYEQYF.

Written as DNA, the CDR3 is TGTGCCAGTAGTCCCAGGGCGATCGGGGCCAACGTCCTGACTTTC. Amino acids: CASSPRAIGANVLTF. The genes are TRBV19 and TRBJ2-6; D perhaps matches TRBD1 (5 bases). V lost 5 bases to trimming and J lost 4 bases, with 12 bases between them. The length of the CDR3 is 15 residues. Germline-derived CDR1 and CDR2 are LNHDA and SQIVND (reference sequence).

This clonotype was detected ten times or more. This rearrangement joins TRBV4-3 to TRBJ1-3, with 7 bases matching TRBD1. There are 15 residues in the CDR3. Trimming at V came to 1 base and at J to 3 bases, leaving 3 bases not matched to a gene. The germline gives CDR1 LGHNA, CDR2 YSLEER. CDR3 loop: CASSQGYRGGNTIYF. The CDR3 nucleotides are TGCGCCAGCAGCCAAGGATACAGGGGTGGAAACACCATATATTTT.

This clonotype was counted ten times or more. J is TRBJ2-5 and V is TRBV5-1; no clear D. CDR3 length equals 15 residues. Germline assignment: CDR1 SGHRS and CDR2 YFSETQ. V shed 0 bases and J shed 0 bases, with 9 bases lying between them. CDR3 sequence: CASSLVRGDQETQYF. The CDR3 DNA reads as TGCGCCAGCAGCTTGGTCCGTGGGGACCAAGAGACCCAGTACTTC.

This clonotype came up many times. The CDR3 region is CASSQLAGGPNTGELFF. The CDR3 nucleotides read TGTGCCAGCAGCCAACTAGCGGGGGGGCCTAACACCGGGGAGCTGTTTTTT. This rearrangement joins TRBV3-1 to TRBJ2-2, with 12 bases matching TRBD2. V was clipped by 2 bases and J by 2 bases; unmatched bases: 3. Germline CDR1 is LGHDT and CDR2 is YNNKEL (reference sequence). The CDR3 is 17 amino acids.

This clonotype was detected ten times or more. A much larger clonotype is one base distant, so this may be a read error. The J gene is TRBJ2-1, the V gene TRBV6-2 or TRBV6-3; D is possibly TRBD2 (6 bases). The CDR3 length is 12 residues. The V gene's germline CDR1 is MNHEY and CDR2 SVGEGT. Trimming removed 6 bases from V and 9 bases from J, with 12 bases in between. The CDR3 bases are TGTGCCAGCAGCCTCGGAGCGGGTGAGCAGTTCTTC. Protein sequence: CASSLGAGEQFF.

This clonotype was observed many times. CDR3 protein: CASSPDSGDHTDTQYF. The DNA of the CDR3 is TGTGCCAGCTCACCCGATAGCGGGGACCACACAGATACGCAGTATTTT. V and J are TRBV18 and TRBJ2-3; 8 positions match TRBD2. This CDR3 spans 16 amino acids. V dropped 3 bases and J dropped 2; count of bases not matched to a gene: 7. CDR1 is KGHSH, CDR2 LQKENI, per germline.

This clonotype was detected many times. The chain links TRBV7-8 to TRBJ2-7; TRBD2 aligns across 12 bases. Germline CDR1 is SGHVS and CDR2 is FQNEAQ. Trimming removed 5 bases from V and 6 bases from J; junction bases left unmatched: 2. This CDR3 is built from 13 residues. In DNA, the CDR3 is TGTGCCAGCAGCGTGGGACTAGCGGGCGAGCAGTACTTC. Translated: CASSVGLAGEQYF.

This clonotype showed up many times. The rearrangement links TRBV28 to TRBJ2-1; TRBD2 matches at 14 bases. This CDR3 contains 15 residues. Germline trimming cut 5 bases from V and 9 bases from J; bases unmatched to any gene: 6. In germline, CDR1 is MDHEN, CDR2 SYDVKM. The CDR3 loop reads CASSHRLAGGGEQFF. CDR3 DNA: TGTGCCAGCAGTCATCGACTAGCGGGGGGGGGTGAGCAGTTCTTC.

The sample holds many counts of this clonotype. V and J are TRBV12-3 or TRBV12-4 and TRBJ1-1; TRBD1 aligns across 11 bases. CDR3 length: 15 amino acids. With V trimmed by 5 bases and J by 7 bases, 9 bases remained unmatched. The CDR3, as DNA: TGTGCCAGCAGTAGGGGGGGACAGGGGGACGATGAAGCTTTCTTT. Protein product: CASSRGGQGDDEAFF.

This clonotype has a count of ten or more. This sequence joins TRBV20-1 and TRBJ2-3; possibly TRBD1 or TRBD2 for D (5 bases each). The CDR3 totals 13 residues. Trimming took 4 bases from V and 4 from J, leaving 12 bases between them. Germline V CDR1 and CDR2: DFQATT, SNEGSKA (reference sequence). CDR3 region: CSAIPRGADTQYF. For the CDR3, the DNA is TGCAGTGCTATCCCCCGGGGCGCAGATACGCAGTATTTT.

As for this clonotype: A much larger clone is a single base away; this may be a read error. The J gene is TRBJ2-1, the V gene TRBV28; 15 nucleotides align to TRBD2. In germline, CDR1 is MDHEN, CDR2 SYDVKM. The CDR3 is 19 amino acids. V shed 5 bases, J shed 1 base, and the junction held 9 bases outside the gene matches. The CDR3 sequence: CASSPRGLAGGLSYNEQFF. The CDR3 bases are TGTGCCAGCAGTCCCCGGGGACTAGCGGGGGGCCTTTCCTACAATGAGCAGTTCTTC.

This clonotype was detected a few times. The genes are TRBV5-6 and TRBJ2-1, with TRBD1 matching 8 bases. The CDR3 sequence is 14 residues long. V lost 2 bases and J lost 6; bases outside the gene matches: 4. The V gene's germline CDR1 is SGHDT and CDR2 YYEEEE. CDR3: CASSFVTGGNEQFF. The CDR3 nucleotides read TGTGCCAGCAGCTTCGTTACAGGGGGCAATGAGCAGTTCTTC.

The table lists this clonotype with a few counts. The gene calls are TRBV5-4 and TRBJ2-5, with TRBD2 matching over 7 bases. CDR1 SGHNT and CDR2 YYREEE come from the germline V gene (reference sequence). This CDR3 has 15 amino acids. V lost 0 bases, J lost 9 bases, and 11 bases stayed unmatched. DNA for the CDR3: TGTGCCAGCAGCTTGGGGAATGCGGGGGTCATTGCCCAGTACTTC. It is translated as CASSLGNAGVIAQYF. Together with reference TRBV5-4 and TRBJ2-5, the CDR3 gives the full variable domain: ETGVTQSPTHLIKTRGQQVTLRCSSQSGHNTVSWYQQALGQGPQFIFQYYREEENGRGNFPPRFSGLQFPNYSSELNVNALELDDSALYLCASSLGNAGVIAQYFGPGTRLLVL.

Here the CDR3 reads CASSQVWAVAGAEQYF. CDR3 sequence (DNA): TGTGCCAGCAGCCAAGTTTGGGCAGTGGCGGGCGCCGAGCAGTACTTC. The V call is TRBV3-1, the J call TRBJ2-7; D may be TRBD2 (5 bases). The CDR3 spans 16 residues. V gave up 1 base and J gave up 6 bases, with 19 bases separating them. Per the germline V gene, CDR1 is LGHDT and CDR2 is YNNKEL (reference sequence).

This clonotype has a count of ten or more. The genes are TRBV6-1 and TRBJ2-5, with 7 bases aligning to TRBD1. This CDR3 contains 15 residues. J gave up 5 bases and V 1 base, and 7 bases lay outside the gene matches. The germline CDR1 and CDR2 sequences are MNHNS and SASEGT. Written as DNA, the CDR3 is TGTGCCAGCAGTGAAGTTATAGGGGGCGGCGAGACCCAGTACTTC. Protein: CASSEVIGGGETQYF.

The sample holds many counts of this clonotype. For the CDR3, the DNA is TGTGCCAGCAGCCTCCAGGGCAACACCGGGGAGCTGTTTTTT. Encoded protein: CASSLQGNTGELFF. The chain couples TRBV11-2 to TRBJ2-2, with D perhaps TRBD1 (5 bases). CDR3 length equals 14 residues. Trimming removed 5 bases from V and 2 bases from J, with 9 bases in between. Germline loops: CDR1 SGHAT, CDR2 FQNNGV.

The J gene is TRBJ2-3, the V gene TRBV18; 8 bases are a match to TRBD1. V was pared by 5 bases and J by 4 bases, with 8 bases of the junction left unmatched. Per the germline V gene, CDR1 is KGHSH and CDR2 is LQKENI. The CDR3 is 15 amino acids. CDR3 residues: CASSIETGVSDTQYF. The CDR3 coding sequence is TGTGCCAGCTCAATTGAGACAGGGGTTTCAGATACGCAGTATTTT.

This clonotype was seen only a few times. This chain connects TRBV5-5 to TRBJ2-2; no reliable D call. The CDR3 totals 16 residues. CDR1 and CDR2 (germline): SGHKS, YYEKEE (reference sequence). V gave up 2 bases and J gave up 4 bases, with 15 bases separating them. CDR3 sequence (DNA): TGTGCCAGCAGCTTCCAGGACCGGGCTCTCACCGGGGAGCTGTTTTTT. Amino acid sequence: CASSFQDRALTGELFF.

This clonotype was found many times. V gene TRBV20-1 combines with J gene TRBJ2-7, with 10 bases lining up with TRBD1. Germline V gene lookup returns CDR1 DFQATT and CDR2 SNEGSKA (reference sequence). V lost 1 base to trimming and J lost 6 bases; unmatched junction nucleotides: 6. The CDR3 contains 14 residues. CDR3 sequence reads: CSARVPGQGIEQYF. The CDR3 DNA reads as TGCAGTGCTAGAGTACCGGGACAGGGGATCGAGCAGTACTTC.

This clonotype was seen at least ten times. The chain combines TRBV7-3 with TRBJ1-4; tentatively, D is TRBD1 (6 bases). The germline V gene has CDR1 SGHTA and CDR2 FQGTGA. V shed 0 bases and J shed 0 bases, with 8 bases lying between them. The CDR3 has 16 amino acids. The CDR3 DNA reads TGTGCCAGCAGCTTAACAGGGGGAGCAACTAATGAAAAACTGTTTTTT. Amino acids: CASSLTGGATNEKLFF.